This T cell receptor (beta chain) was found in a study of blood T cell repertoires in COVID-19. For the study at large: The origin of the acute and convalescent COVID-19 samples was the United States, Italy and Spain.

On this clone: The same CDR3 also results from other DNA sequences found in this sample.

Produced via immunoSEQ multiplex PCR; TCRdb's table is partial and in-frame only. The sample holds 400,000 to 450,000 clones, approximately 90% seen once. V was pared by 3 bases and J by 4 bases, with 6 bases between. Germline-derived CDR1 and CDR2 are KGHDR and SFDVKD. This CDR3 contains 13 residues. The sequencing sample was made of peripheral blood. This chain uses TRBV24-1 with TRBJ2-1; D gene ambiguous. The receptor's source is a man aged 18 to 30 with COVID-19, enrolled during active disease. CDR3 sequence (DNA): TGTGCCACCAGTGATCCTTTATACAATGAGCAGTTCTTC. This gives the protein CATSDPLYNEQFF.